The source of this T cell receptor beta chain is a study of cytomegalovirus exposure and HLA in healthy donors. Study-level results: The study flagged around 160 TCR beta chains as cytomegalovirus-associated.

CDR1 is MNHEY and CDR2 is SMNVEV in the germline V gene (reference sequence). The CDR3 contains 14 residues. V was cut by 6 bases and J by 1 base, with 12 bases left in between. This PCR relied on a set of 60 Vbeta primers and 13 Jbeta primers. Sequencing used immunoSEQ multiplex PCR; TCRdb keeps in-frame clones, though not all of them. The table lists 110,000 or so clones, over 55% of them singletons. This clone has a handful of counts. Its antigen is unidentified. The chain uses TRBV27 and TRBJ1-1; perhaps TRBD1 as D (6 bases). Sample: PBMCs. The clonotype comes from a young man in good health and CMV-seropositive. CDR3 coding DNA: TGTGCCAGCAGACCAGGGGCGCGGAACACTGAAGCTTTCTTT. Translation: CASRPGARNTEAFF.